These 15 T cell receptor beta chains originate from one sample sequenced in a study of T cell responses to AZD1222 COVID-19 vaccine. Some clones are missing from TCRdb's copy, which holds only in-frame ones; the method was immunoSEQ multiplex PCR. The sample carries tens of thousands of clones, less than 90% recorded once. The specimen comprised peripheral blood, sampled on day 0 of AZD1222 vaccination. The receptors shown here come from an adult in good health.

This chain uses TRBV20-1 with TRBJ1-5; D might be TRBD1 (5 bases). The CDR3 spans 15 residues. V was pared by 3 bases and J by 3 bases, with 15 bases between. Germline V gene lookup returns CDR1 DFQATT and CDR2 SNEGSKA (reference sequence). The CDR3 sequence: CSASPGTALNQPQHF. The CDR3 DNA reads as TGCAGTGCTAGTCCCGGGACCGCTCTCAATCAGCCCCAGCATTTT.

V and J are TRBV5-5 and TRBJ2-2, with TRBD1 matching 7 bases. This CDR3 is built from 15 residues. CDR1 is SGHKS, CDR2 YYEKEE, per germline (reference sequence). The V and J ends lost 4 bases and 5 bases, in that order; junction bases with no gene match: 8. The CDR3 region has the DNA TGTGCCAGCAGCCCTAACCTACAGGGGACCGGGGAGCTGTTTTTT. It specifies CASSPNLQGTGELFF.

V usage is TRBV13 and J usage is TRBJ1-3; a weak D match, TRBD1 (6 bases). The CDR3 length is 14 residues. V shed 2 bases and J shed 1 base, with 6 bases lying between them. Germline lookup yields CDR1 PRHDT and CDR2 FYEKMQ (reference sequence). CDR3 amino acids: CASSLRGSGNTIYF. The CDR3 coding sequence is TGTGCCAGCAGCTTAAGGGGGTCTGGAAACACCATATATTTT. Full variable domain (missing parts from reference TRBV13 and TRBJ1-3): AAGVIQSPRHLIKEKRETATLKCYPIPRHDTVYWYQQGPGQDPQFLISFYEKMQSDKGSIPDRFSAQQFSDYHSELNMSSLELGDSALYFCASSLRGSGNTIYFGEGSWLTVV.

The chain employs TRBV13 and TRBJ2-2; D is possibly TRBD1 (5 bases). The V and J ends lost 7 bases and 3 bases respectively, with 18 bases between them. Germline-derived CDR1 and CDR2 are PRHDT and FYEKMQ (reference sequence). The CDR3 has 16 amino acids. The CDR3 protein is CASTPGLRQYTGELFF. CDR3 bases: TGTGCCAGCACCCCCGGTTTGAGACAGTACACCGGGGAGCTGTTTTTT. Combining the CDR3 with reference TRBV13 and TRBJ2-2 gives the whole variable domain AAGVIQSPRHLIKEKRETATLKCYPIPRHDTVYWYQQGPGQDPQFLISFYEKMQSDKGSIPDRFSAQQFSDYHSELNMSSLELGDSALYFCASTPGLRQYTGELFFGEGSRLTVL.

The chain has TRBV19 and TRBJ1-1; a weak D match, TRBD1 (5 bases). The CDR3 is 15 residues long. V shed 1 base and J shed 0 bases, with 9 bases lying between them. The germline V gene encodes CDR1 LNHDA and CDR2 SQIVND (reference sequence). CDR3 residues: CASSIGGNLNTEAFF. The CDR3, as DNA: TGTGCCAGTAGTATAGGGGGGAACCTGAACACTGAAGCTTTCTTT. Together with reference TRBV19 and TRBJ1-1, the CDR3 gives the full variable domain: DGGITQSPKYLFRKEGQNVTLSCEQNLNHDAMYWYRQDPGQGLRLIYYSQIVNDFQKGDIAEGYSVSREKKESFPLTVTSAQKNPTAFYLCASSIGGNLNTEAFFGQGTRLTVV.

This sequence joins TRBV5-8 and TRBJ1-3, with 8 bases that match TRBD1. The CDR3 loop spans 13 amino acids. V shed 4 bases, J shed 8 bases, and the junction held 5 bases outside the gene matches. Germline CDR1 SGHTS, CDR2 YDEGEE. CDR3 DNA sequence: TGTGCCAGCAGCGAGACAGGGGCAGACACCATATATTTT. Its protein product is CASSETGADTIYF.

This chain's CDR3 is CASSVSGVDTQYF. DNA for the CDR3: TGTGCCAGCAGCGTCTCAGGGGTAGATACGCAGTATTTT. The chain couples TRBV9 to TRBJ2-3, with D possibly being TRBD1 (6 bases). Trimming took off 2 bases at V and 5 bases at J, with 9 bases between the two ends. This CDR3 region has 13 residues. Germline V lookup: CDR1 SGDLS, CDR2 YYNGEE.

V gene TRBV27 combines with J gene TRBJ1-6; D remains ambiguous. Germline lookup yields CDR1 MNHEY and CDR2 SMNVEV (reference sequence). V lost 1 base to trimming and J lost 0 bases, with 19 bases between them. The length of the CDR3 is 20 residues. The DNA for the CDR3 is TGTGCCAGCAGTTTATATTCCGTAGTTGATATCGTCTCCTATAATTCACCCCTCCACTTT. It specifies CASSLYSVVDIVSYNSPLHF.

The V and J genes are TRBV6-6 and TRBJ1-6; the D gene is possibly TRBD1 (5 bases). The CDR3 runs to 15 residues. Between the trimmed V and J ends, which lost 2 bases and 7 bases, there was a span of 12 bases. Germline-derived CDR1 and CDR2 are MNHNY and SVGAGI (reference sequence). CDR3 loop: CASSYPEGENSPLHF. In DNA form, the CDR3 reads TGTGCCAGCAGTTACCCCGAAGGGGAGAATTCACCCCTCCACTTT.

The chain is built from TRBV3-1 (or the pseudogene TRBV3-2) and TRBJ2-7; 10 nucleotides match TRBD1. Losses at the gene ends were 3 bases for V and 6 bases for J; bases not matched to a gene: 11. The CDR3 is 16 amino acids. The germline V gene has CDR1 LGHDT and CDR2 YNNKEL (reference sequence). CDR3 coding DNA: TGTGCCAGCAGCCACAGCAAAGGACAGGGGGTGTTCGAGCAGTACTTC. Translated, it gives CASSHSKGQGVFEQYF.

About this clone: Germline is not matched at one junction end, which may reflect a read error. V and J are TRBV10-3 and TRBJ2-3, with no clear D. Germline-derived CDR1 and CDR2 are ENHRY and SYGVKD. The CDR3 is made up of 13 amino acids. CDR3 amino acids: CASSEYVTDTQYF. CDR3 in DNA: TGTGCCAGCAGTGAATATGTTACAGATACGCAGTATTTT.

V gene TRBV2 combines with J gene TRBJ2-7; 8 bases align to TRBD2. After removal of 2 bases from V and 2 bases from J, the junction contained 8 bases not matched to a gene. Germline V CDR1 and CDR2: SNHLY, FYNNEI. This CDR3 region has 16 residues. Here the CDR3 DNA reads TGTGCCAGCAGTGAATTTCGCGGGGGGCTAGCCTACGAGCAGTACTTC. Translating it yields CASSEFRGGLAYEQYF.

This rearrangement joins TRBV4-1 to TRBJ2-1, with 7 bases matching TRBD1. J lost 8 bases, V lost 4 bases, and 11 bases had no gene match. The CDR3 contains 15 residues. Germline V lookup: CDR1 MGHRA, CDR2 YSYEKL. Here the CDR3 DNA reads TGCGCCAGCAGCCTTGCGACAGGGAGTAGGTATGAGCAGTTCTTC. Its translation is CASSLATGSRYEQFF.

The chain recombines TRBV5-1 with TRBJ2-2, with D hard to call. Germline-derived CDR1 and CDR2 are SGHRS and YFSETQ. CDR3 length equals 14 residues. Trimming took off 0 bases at V and 7 bases at J, with 10 bases between the two ends. DNA of the CDR3: TGCGCCAGCAGCTTGGGTAGATACGACGGGGAGCTGTTTTTT. Protein product: CASSLGRYDGELFF.

This chain links TRBV28 with TRBJ1-1, with D perhaps TRBD1 (6 bases). The ends were cut back, 3 bases at V and 4 bases at J, with 12 bases in the middle. The germline V gene has CDR1 MDHEN and CDR2 SYDVKM. This CDR3 region has 14 residues. CDR3: CASSLTRGGTEAFF. DNA for the CDR3: TGTGCCAGCAGTTTGACCAGGGGAGGCACTGAAGCTTTCTTT.